The 21 T cell receptor beta chains reported below all come from one sample, sequenced in a study of cytomegalovirus exposure and HLA in healthy donors. The PCR contained 60 Vbeta and 13 Jbeta primers. Assay used: immunoSEQ multiplex PCR; TCRdb lists only in-frame clones, some missing. This table has 150,000 to 200,000 clones, around 78% appearing once. The sample was PBMCs. These receptors all come from a man aged 25-40 years in good health and CMV-seronegative.

The rearrangement uses TRBV28 and TRBJ2-5; perhaps TRBD2 as D (5 bases). The CDR3 is 15 amino acids. The germline CDR1 and CDR2 sequences are MDHEN and SYDVKM. V was trimmed by 3 bases and J by 2 bases, leaving 13 bases between them. The CDR3 region has the DNA TGTGCCAGCAGTTTCGGAGGCGCCGGACAAGAGACCCAGTACTTC. Translating gives CASSFGGAGQETQYF.

The V call is TRBV6-4, the J call TRBJ2-1; a possible D gene is TRBD2 (6 bases). V lost 6 bases and J 0 bases, leaving 9 bases between the germline ends. Germline CDR1 MRHNA, CDR2 SNTAGT. The CDR3 length is 14 residues. Written as DNA, the CDR3 is TGTGCCAGCAGCCCGGGACTCTCCTACAATGAGCAGTTCTTC. It encodes CASSPGLSYNEQFF.

The table lists this clone with a few counts. The CDR3 region has the DNA TGTGCCAGCAGTTTGGGGACAGGGGGAGGTTCACCCCTCCACTTT. Translation: CASSLGTGGGSPLHF. The chain carries TRBV28 and TRBJ1-6; 11 positions match TRBD1. The V segment lost 3 bases and the J segment 9 bases; nucleotides outside the gene matches: 4. The CDR3 consists of 15 residues. Germline V lookup: CDR1 MDHEN, CDR2 SYDVKM.

This clone was picked up one time. The chain is built from TRBV7-9 and TRBJ2-7, with 7 bases matching TRBD1. Per the germline V gene, CDR1 is SEHNR and CDR2 is FQNEAQ (reference sequence). V dropped 8 bases and J dropped 2; count of bases not matched to a gene: 6. The CDR3 spans 13 residues. The DNA of the CDR3 is TGTGCCAGCGACACAGGGGACACCTACGAGCAGTACTTC. Translated: CASDTGDTYEQYF.

The chain links TRBV6-1 to TRBJ2-7, with D maybe TRBD2 (5 bases). Deletions cut 4 bases from V and 2 bases from J, with 6 bases between. The CDR3 consists of 12 residues. CDR1 is MNHNS and CDR2 is SASEGT in the germline V gene. The DNA for the CDR3 is TGTGCCAGCAGTGCGGGGACCTACGAGCAGTACTTC. Translation: CASSAGTYEQYF.

The chain links TRBV29-1 to TRBJ2-1, with TRBD2 matching 11 bases. Trimming took 5 bases from V and 4 from J; bases not matched to a gene: 7. Per the germline V gene, CDR1 is SQVTM and CDR2 is ANQGSEA. The CDR3 is made up of 15 amino acids. CDR3 loop: CSVPIAGGVYNEQFF. The CDR3 region has the DNA TGCAGCGTTCCTATAGCGGGAGGGGTGTACAATGAGCAGTTCTTC.

The rearrangement joins TRBV7-6 to TRBJ2-2, with 8 bases aligning to TRBD2. Trimming at V came to 5 bases and at J to 7 bases, leaving 9 bases not matched to a gene. The germline V gene encodes CDR1 SGHVS and CDR2 FNYEAQ. The CDR3 is made up of 15 amino acids. CDR3 loop: CASSAGGGVSGELFF. In DNA form, the CDR3 reads TGTGCCAGCAGCGCCGGGGGGGGAGTTAGCGGGGAGCTGTTTTTT.

This chain joins TRBV9 and TRBJ2-3; 9 positions agree with TRBD2. V was clipped by 2 bases and J by 4 bases; unmatched bases: 8. Germline V gene data show CDR1 as SGDLS and CDR2 as YYNGEE. CDR3 length: 16 residues. As DNA, the CDR3 is TGTGCCAGCAGCGTTTCTACGGGACTAGCAGCAGATACGCAGTATTTT. This encodes CASSVSTGLAADTQYF.

The CDR3 nucleotides are TGTGCCAGCAGTCCACAGGGGAAAAGCAATCAGCCCCAGCATTTT. It codes for CASSPQGKSNQPQHF. This rearrangement joins TRBV27 to TRBJ1-5, with TRBD1 matching 7 bases. J gave up 1 base and V 5 bases, and 5 bases lay outside the gene matches. Germline lookup yields CDR1 MNHEY and CDR2 SMNVEV (reference sequence). The CDR3 spans 15 residues.

The chain has TRBV27 and TRBJ1-5; D unclear. This CDR3 comprises 13 residues. V gave up 5 bases and J gave up 4 bases, with 9 bases separating them. Looked up from germline, CDR1 is MNHEY and CDR2 is SMNVEV (reference sequence). The CDR3 spells CASSPLNNQPQHF. The CDR3 region has the DNA TGTGCCAGCAGTCCCCTAAATAATCAGCCCCAGCATTTT.

Concerning this clone: The same CDR3 also results from other DNA sequences found in this sample. J is TRBJ2-7 and V is TRBV11-2, with D hard to call. The CDR3 extends over 14 amino acids. CDR1 and CDR2 from the germline V gene are SGHAT and FQNNGV. V was shortened by 4 bases and J by 0 bases, with 10 bases between the two germline ends. CDR3 coding DNA: TGTGCCAGCAGCTCTCCACTGAGCTCCTACGAGCAGTACTTC. As protein: CASSSPLSSYEQYF.

The CDR3 DNA is TGTGCCAGCAGTGGACAGGACCCAAGGTCCTACAATGAGCAGTTCTTC. The encoded protein is CASSGQDPRSYNEQFF. The chain couples TRBV28 to TRBJ2-1; 7 positions match TRBD1. This CDR3 comprises 16 residues. With 5 bases clipped from V and 1 base from J, the junction kept 8 bases outside the gene matches. Germline lookup yields CDR1 MDHEN and CDR2 SYDVKM.

J is TRBJ2-1 and V is TRBV11-3; 7 nucleotides match TRBD2. CDR1 is SGHNT and CDR2 is YENEEA in the germline V gene. V shed 4 bases and J 7 bases; nucleotides not matched to a gene: 4. This CDR3 is 13 amino acids long. The CDR3 DNA sequence: TGTGCCAGCAGCTCTGGCGGGAGTAATGAGCAGTTCTTC. Its protein is CASSSGGSNEQFF. The variable domain in full, completed from reference TRBV11-3 and TRBJ2-1, reads EAGVVQSPRYKIIEKKQPVAFWCNPISGHNTLYWYLQNLGQGPELLIRYENEEAVDDSQLPKDRFSAERLKGVDSTLKIQPAELGDSAVYLCASSSGGSNEQFFGPGTRLTVL.

The chain joins TRBV7-8 to TRBJ2-7; 12 nucleotides agree with TRBD1. The length of the CDR3 is 15 residues. Germline assignment: CDR1 SGHVS and CDR2 FQNEAQ. V gave up 1 base and J gave up 2 bases; unmatched junction bases: 0. As DNA, the CDR3 is TGTGCCAGCAGCTTAGGGGACAGGGGGCCCTACGAGCAGTACTTC. As protein: CASSLGDRGPYEQYF.

This chain joins TRBV6-1 and TRBJ2-7; D is perhaps TRBD2 (6 bases). Germline V gene data show CDR1 as MNHNS and CDR2 as SASEGT. The CDR3 extends over 12 amino acids. Between the trimmed V and J ends, which lost 7 bases and 4 bases, there was a span of 11 bases. CDR3 DNA sequence: TGTGCCAGCAATTGGAGGGCTTACGAGCAGTACTTC. Translating gives CASNWRAYEQYF.

This chain uses TRBV7-3 with TRBJ2-1, with 11 nucleotides matching TRBD1. The germline V gene encodes CDR1 SGHTA and CDR2 FQGTGA. The junction had 9 bases not matched to a gene; V was cut back by 4 bases and J by 7 bases. CDR3 length equals 16 residues. The CDR3 nucleotides read TGTGCCAGCAGCTCATACCGGGACAGGGGGGGTAATGAGCAGTTCTTC. This translates into CASSSYRDRGGNEQFF. Full variable domain (remainder filled in from reference TRBV7-3 and TRBJ2-1): GAGVSQTPSNKVTEKGKYVELRCDPISGHTALYWYRQSLGQGPEFLIYFQGTGAADDSGLPNDRFFAVRPEGSVSTLKIQRTERGDSAVYLCASSSYRDRGGNEQFFGPGTRLTVL.

This rearrangement joins TRBV18 to TRBJ1-5; TRBD1 might be the D (6 bases). Germline assignment: CDR1 KGHSH and CDR2 LQKENI. The V and J ends lost 1 base and 5 bases respectively, with 15 bases between them. The CDR3 totals 16 residues. CDR3 nucleotides: TGTGCCAGCTCACCACAGGGGGGGGGATGGGATCAGCCCCAGCATTTT. It specifies CASSPQGGGWDQPQHF.

The chain is built from TRBV18 and TRBJ2-5; D gene ambiguous. V lost 7 bases, J lost 6 bases, and 12 bases lay in between. The CDR3 loop spans 12 amino acids. The germline V gene encodes CDR1 KGHSH and CDR2 LQKENI. CDR3 amino acids: CASFQVFQTQYF. The CDR3 DNA is TGTGCCAGCTTTCAGGTATTTCAGACCCAGTACTTC.

V usage is TRBV4-2 and J usage is TRBJ2-3; 7 bases agree with TRBD2. CDR1 is LGHNA, CDR2 YNFKEQ, per germline. V gave up 0 bases and J gave up 4 bases; unmatched junction bases: 4. This CDR3 has 15 residues. The CDR3: CASSQEASGADTQYF. The CDR3 DNA is TGTGCCAGCAGCCAAGAAGCTAGCGGTGCAGATACGCAGTATTTT.

The chain uses TRBV6-6 and TRBJ2-6; D remains ambiguous. The V gene's germline CDR1 is MNHNY and CDR2 SVGAGI (reference sequence). The CDR3 contains 14 residues. Between the trimmed V and J ends, which lost 5 bases and 0 bases, there was a span of 5 bases. CDR3 sequence reads: CASSQNSGANVLTF. Written as DNA, the CDR3 is TGTGCCAGCAGTCAAAACTCTGGGGCCAACGTCCTGACTTTC.

V and J are TRBV6-1 and TRBJ1-6, with D maybe TRBD1 (5 bases). Between the trimmed V and J ends, which lost 7 bases and 7 bases, there was a span of 17 bases. CDR1 is MNHNS and CDR2 is SASEGT in the germline V gene. There are 15 residues in the CDR3. The CDR3 loop reads CASTPDGGGNSPLHF. In nucleotides, the CDR3 is TGTGCCAGCACCCCGGACGGGGGTGGGAATTCACCCCTCCACTTT.